This T cell receptor (beta chain) was profiled in a study of blood T cell repertoires in COVID-19. Sequencing used immunoSEQ multiplex PCR; TCRdb keeps in-frame clones, though not all of them. This sample yields approximately 200,000 clones, of which approximately 90% are seen a single time; 2.9% belongs to the top ten. This clonotype originated in a woman between 25 and 40 years old with active or convalescent COVID-19. Sequencing was done on a sample of peripheral blood.

CDR3 DNA: TGTGCCAGCTCAACTAACACTGACAGTCAAGAGACCCAGTACTTC. Protein product: CASSTNTDSQETQYF. The chain uses TRBV18 and TRBJ2-5; D is perhaps TRBD1 (5 bases). From germline, CDR1 is KGHSH and CDR2 LQKENI. This CDR3 is 15 amino acids long. The V and J ends lost 5 bases and 2 bases respectively, with 15 bases between them.